These T cell receptor beta chains were read from a single sample in a study of immune aging and cytomegalovirus after organ transplant. TCRdb used MiXCR to reprocess the single-cell sequencing reads, holding one entry per CDR3 protein. The repertoire includes roughly 23,000 distinct CDR3 sequences, roughly a third of them detected once, and 25% to 30% sits in the top ten. Antigen specificity for these receptors is unknown. This specimen was CMV peptide-activated CD4+ and CD8+ T cells sorted from blood, taken at five time points, pooled. Receptors originate from a female donor who had a heart transplant and CMV viremia. CDR3s include the opening cysteine and the closing phenylalanine or tryptophan. D genes are given only for firm matches. Size is stated for part of the rows, as once, few or many counts, or as a class when the clone is expanded.

clone size,J gene,V gene,CDR3 length,D gene,CDR3 DNA,CDR3 protein
many,TRBJ2-4,TRBV6-1,13,-,TGTGCCAGCGAGGGGAGGAACCAAAACATTCAGTACTTC,CASEGRNQNIQYF
-,TRBJ2-2,TRBV4-3,15,-,TGCGCCAGCAGCCGACGACTAGCGAACACCGGGGAGCTGTTTTTT,CASSRRLANTGELFF
many,TRBJ2-7,TRBV18,14,-,TGTGCCAGCTCAGCCGGGACGGATCTACGAGGACAGTACTTC,CASSAGTDLRGQYF
few,TRBJ2-3,TRBV2,14,-,TGTGCCAGCACGGCCTTTGACAGCACAGATACGCAGTATTTT,CASTAFDSTDTQYF
medium-sized,TRBJ1-2,TRBV20-1,12,-,TGCAGTGCTAGCACACAGGGCTATGGCTACACCTTC,CSASTQGYGYTF
-,TRBJ2-5,TRBV12-3/TRBV12-4,13,-,TGTGCCAGCACTCTGGGAGCGGAAGAGACCCAGTACTTC,CASTLGAEETQYF
-,TRBJ2-2,TRBV10-1,13,-,TGCGCCAGCAGTCCCGCGAACACCCGGGAGCTGTTTTTT,CASSPANTRELFF
few,TRBJ2-7,TRBV5-1,16,-,TGCGCCAGCAGCAACAACCCCTCTACGGCCCGGGAGGAGCAGTACTTC,CASSNNPSTAREEQYF
many,TRBJ2-5,TRBV4-2,15,-,TGTGCCAGCAGCCAAGTTCAGGGCATCCAAGAGACCCAGTACTTC,CASSQVQGIQETQYF
-,TRBJ1-1,TRBV5-1,14,-,TGCGCCAGCAGCTTGAACAGGGTTGGTACTGAAGCTTTCTTT,CASSLNRVGTEAFF
few,TRBJ2-7,TRBV4-2,15,TRBD1,TGTGCCAGCAGCCAAGGGGCCGGGACAGGGGGAGAGCAGTACTTC,CASSQGAGTGGEQYF
medium-sized,TRBJ1-3,TRBV18,17,-,TGTGCCAGCTCACCACCGTGGCGAGGGAGCTCTGGAAACACCATATATTTT,CASSPPWRGSSGNTIYF
-,TRBJ1-2,TRBV6-5,15,-,TGTGCCAGCAGTTACAGGCGGGCGGCGAGCTATGGCTACACCTTC,CASSYRRAASYGYTF
-,TRBJ2-7,TRBV5-4,13,-,TGTGCCAGCAGCTCCCCACTAGCAAGCGAGCAGTACTTC,CASSSPLASEQYF
few,TRBJ1-5,TRBV3-1,13,-,TGTGCCAGCAGCCAAGATGTCAATCAGCCCCAGCATTTT,CASSQDVNQPQHF
-,TRBJ1-5,TRBV3-1,13,-,TGTGCCAGCAGCTCAGACATAAATCAGCCCCAGCATTTT,CASSSDINQPQHF
-,TRBJ2-1,TRBV5-1,14,TRBD2,TGCGCCAGCAGCCCGGGACTAGCATACAATGAGCAGTTCTTC,CASSPGLAYNEQFF
few,TRBJ2-3,TRBV7-9,17,TRBD2,TGTGCCAGCAGCTTCCCGGTGGGGGGGGAGATCACAGATACGCAGTATTTT,CASSFPVGGEITDTQYF
-,TRBJ2-7,TRBV4-3,14,-,TGCGCCAGCAGCCAAGGTTCAAGGGGTGGTGAGCAGTACTTC,CASSQGSRGGEQYF
-,TRBJ1-1,TRBV19,15,-,TGTGCCAGTAGTATAGAAGGCGGACCCAACACTGAAGCTTTCTTT,CASSIEGGPNTEAFF
many,TRBJ2-7,TRBV18,14,-,TGTGCCAGCTCGGGTCGGGGTCCGTCCTACGGGCAGTACTTC,CASSGRGPSYGQYF
medium-sized,TRBJ1-2,TRBV29-1,16,-,TGCAGCGTTGAAGCTGCCGAGCGGGGTTTTTACTATGGCTACACCTTC,CSVEAAERGFYYGYTF
many,TRBJ2-3,TRBV27,14,TRBD2,TGTGCCAGCACCCCCGGGACTAGGATTTACGCGCAGTATTTT,CASTPGTRIYAQYF
few,TRBJ2-4,TRBV20-1,14,TRBD2,TGCAGTGCTAGGGGGTCTGACGGGGGGAACATTCAGTACTTC,CSARGSDGGNIQYF
few,TRBJ2-1,TRBV9,16,-,TGTGCCAGCAGCGTAGAGGACCGACCAGGGGGGAATGAGCAGTTCTTC,CASSVEDRPGGNEQFF
many,TRBJ2-1,TRBV27,14,TRBD2,TGTGCCAGCGGCGCTAGCGGGAGTTACAATGAGCAGTTCTTC,CASGASGSYNEQFF
-,TRBJ2-1,TRBV11-2,17,-,TGTGCCAGCAGCTTCGAGCAGGAGATGGGAGTTGGCGATGAGCAGTTCTTC,CASSFEQEMGVGDEQFF
few,TRBJ1-2,TRBV5-6,16,-,TGTGCCAGCAGCTTGCTAGAGACGGGGGAACACTATGGCTACACCTTC,CASSLLETGEHYGYTF
few,TRBJ2-1,TRBV10-2,13,-,TGCGCCAGCAAGACACCTCACTACAATGAGCAGTTCTTC,CASKTPHYNEQFF
many,TRBJ2-7,TRBV28,15,TRBD2,TGTGCCAGCAGACCAGGGACTAGCCCTATTTGGGAGCAGTACTTC,CASRPGTSPIWEQYF
many,TRBJ1-1,TRBV9,15,-,TGTGCCAGCAGCGTAGACGGACGGCTGAACACTGAAGCTTTCTTT,CASSVDGRLNTEAFF
many,TRBJ2-2,TRBV19,14,-,TGTGCCAGTAGTATCAGTTATGAGGGCGGGGAGCTGTTTTTT,CASSISYEGGELFF
-,TRBJ2-1,TRBV20-1,17,TRBD1,TGCAGTGCTAGAGATGGGACAGGGGGGGAGGGCTACAATGAGCAGTTCTTC,CSARDGTGGEGYNEQFF
many,TRBJ2-2,TRBV5-1,17,-,TGCGCCAACAGCTTGGCCGTAACGGTACCGAACACCGGGGAGCTGTTTTTT,CANSLAVTVPNTGELFF
few,TRBJ2-1,TRBV13,14,TRBD2,TGTGCCAGCAGCTTAGAACCCGCGGGGGAAGAGCAGTTCTTC,CASSLEPAGEEQFF
many,TRBJ1-6,TRBV6-5,14,-,TGTGCCAGCAGTTGGGGGAGACGGGGTTCACCCCTCCACTTT,CASSWGRRGSPLHF
many,TRBJ1-5,TRBV3-1,15,-,TGTGCCAGCAGCCAAATACAGGGTCCGGGACAGCCCCAGCATTTT,CASSQIQGPGQPQHF
few,TRBJ2-1,TRBV30,15,-,TGTGCCTGGAGTACCCGGGACCGCTATAGGAATGAGCAGTTCTTC,CAWSTRDRYRNEQFF
-,TRBJ2-3,TRBV6-6,16,TRBD2,TGTGCCAGCAGTCACGGAAGCGGGGGAGACACAGATACGCAGTATTTT,CASSHGSGGDTDTQYF
many,TRBJ2-2,TRBV18,16,-,TGTGCCAGCTCGCCGCGACCGAGCCCGAACACCGGGGAGCTGTTTTTT,CASSPRPSPNTGELFF
many,TRBJ2-1,TRBV19,16,TRBD2,TGTGCCAGTAGTACCGGACTAGCGGGGGTCTACAATGAGCAGTTCTTC,CASSTGLAGVYNEQFF
-,TRBJ1-1,TRBV12-3/TRBV12-4,12,-,TGTGCCAGCGATCTCTTGGGCACTGAAGCTTTCTTT,CASDLLGTEAFF
-,TRBJ2-1,TRBV7-2,15,TRBD1,TGTGCCAGCAGCCCAGGGACAGTGGCTCTGCATGAGCAGTTCTTC,CASSPGTVALHEQFF
-,TRBJ2-5,TRBV28,18,TRBD2,TGTGCCAGCAGTCCGACCCTAACGGGAGGGCCTTCGGGAGAGACTCAGTACTTC,CASSPTLTGGPSGETQYF
-,TRBJ1-6,TRBV5-1,15,-,TGCGCCAGCAGCTTGGCCGGGGGTCCCAATTCACCCCTCCACTTT,CASSLAGGPNSPLHF
medium-sized,TRBJ2-3,TRBV28,12,-,TGTGCCAGCAGCCCGAATGGAGATACGCAGTATTTT,CASSPNGDTQYF
-,TRBJ1-6,TRBV27,15,TRBD1,TGTGCCAGCAGAAAAATCGACAGGGGGGATTCACTCCTCCACTTT,CASRKIDRGDSLLHF
medium-sized,TRBJ2-1,TRBV7-2,17,TRBD2,TGTGCCAGCAGTGGGGTAGCGGGCAGAAGCTCCTACAATGAGCAGTTCTTC,CASSGVAGRSSYNEQFF
once,TRBJ1-1,TRBV19,12,-,TGTGCCAGTAGTACCATATCAGGGGAAGCTTTCTTT,CASSTISGEAFF
-,TRBJ2-1,TRBV3-1,16,-,TGTGCCAGCAGCCAGGCTACAGGGAAATGGTGGAATGAGCAGTTCTTC,CASSQATGKWWNEQFF
-,TRBJ1-2,TRBV5-1,14,TRBD1,TGCGCCAGCAGCTTGGAGGCCAGGGGGAATGGCTACACCTTC,CASSLEARGNGYTF